This T cell receptor beta chain was retrieved from a study of molecular identifiers for immune sequencing clone quantification. Study-level findings and limits: More than 99% of effector molecules, versus under 1% of naive-cell molecules, belonged to clones above 20 RNA copies. Spiked Jurkat TCR RNA equivalent to one cell reportedly surfaced among approximately 1.1 million naive cells.

The CD8+CD4-CCR7+CD45RA+ phenotype defined the sorted naive CD8 T cells. In germline, CDR1 is DFQATT, CDR2 SNEGSKA (reference sequence). The CDR3 spans 14 residues. The ends were cut back, 3 bases at V and 2 bases at J, with 14 bases in the middle. This clonotype was seen repeatedly, ten times or more. Its matching antigen is unknown. TCRdb independently ran MiXCR on the PCR reads; one entry per CDR3 protein. Of 250,000 to 350,000 distinct CDR3 sequences listed, about a fifth were seen once; the top ten hold approximately 0.83%. The V and J genes are TRBV20-1 and TRBJ2-7, with D possibly being TRBD1 or TRBD2 (5 bases each). The receptor comes from a human donor in good health. Some libraries in this study had Jurkat cell RNA spiked in. The sample consisted of naive CD8+ T cells from blood, with Jurkat cell RNA spiked in. Documented subset: FACS-sorted CD8+CD4-CCR7+CD45RA+ naive T cells. The CDR3 region is CSASGWGIAYEQYF. In nucleotides, the CDR3 is TGCAGTGCTAGTGGATGGGGGATAGCCTACGAGCAGTACTTC.